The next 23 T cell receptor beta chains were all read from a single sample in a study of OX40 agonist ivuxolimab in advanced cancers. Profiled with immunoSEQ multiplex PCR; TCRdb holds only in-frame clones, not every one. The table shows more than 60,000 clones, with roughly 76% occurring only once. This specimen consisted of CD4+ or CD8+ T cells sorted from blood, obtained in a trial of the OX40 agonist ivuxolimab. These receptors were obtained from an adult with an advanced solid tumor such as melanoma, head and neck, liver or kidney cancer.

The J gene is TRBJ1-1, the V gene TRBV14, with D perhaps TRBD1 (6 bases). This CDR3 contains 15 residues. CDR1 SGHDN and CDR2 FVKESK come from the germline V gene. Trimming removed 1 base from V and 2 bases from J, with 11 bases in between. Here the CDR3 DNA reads TGTGCCAGCAGCCAAGTCGCGGGGGCAAACACTGAAGCTTTCTTT. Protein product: CASSQVAGANTEAFF.

The DNA for the CDR3 is TGTGCCACCAGCAGAGATCCTTTTTCCGAGCAGTACTTC. Its protein is CATSRDPFSEQYF. The chain uses TRBV15 and TRBJ2-7; D gene uncertain. CDR3 length: 13 residues. V lost 0 bases and J lost 6, with 9 bases in between. Per germline, CDR1 LNHNV and CDR2 YYDKDF (reference sequence).

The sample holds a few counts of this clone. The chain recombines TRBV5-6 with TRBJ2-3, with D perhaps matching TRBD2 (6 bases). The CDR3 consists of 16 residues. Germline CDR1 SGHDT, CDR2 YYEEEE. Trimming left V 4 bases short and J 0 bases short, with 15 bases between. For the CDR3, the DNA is TGTGCCAGCAGCCGGTTCGAGCGGGCTAGCACAGATACGCAGTATTTT. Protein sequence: CASSRFERASTDTQYF. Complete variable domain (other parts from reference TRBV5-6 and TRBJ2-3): DAGVTQSPTHLIKTRGQQVTLRCSPKSGHDTVSWYQQALGQGPQFIFQYYEEEERQRGNFPDRFSGHQFPNYSSELNVNALLLGDSALYLCASSRFERASTDTQYFGPGTRLTVL.

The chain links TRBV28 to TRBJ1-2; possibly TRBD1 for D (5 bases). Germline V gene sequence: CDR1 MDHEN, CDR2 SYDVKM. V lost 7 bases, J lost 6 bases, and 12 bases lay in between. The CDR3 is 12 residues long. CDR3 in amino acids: CASTPLGDGYTF. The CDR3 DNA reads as TGTGCCAGCACCCCTCTGGGGGATGGCTACACCTTC.

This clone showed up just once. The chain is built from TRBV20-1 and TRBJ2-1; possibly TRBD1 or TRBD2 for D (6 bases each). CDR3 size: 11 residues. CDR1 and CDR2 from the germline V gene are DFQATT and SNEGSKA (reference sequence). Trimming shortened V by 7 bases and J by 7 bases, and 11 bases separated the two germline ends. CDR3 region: CSEKGGNEQFF. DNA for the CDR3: TGCAGTGAAAAGGGGGGAAATGAGCAGTTCTTC.

The CDR3 DNA reads as TGTGCCAGCAATGAACATGGGCCGGGACGCGAGCAGTACTTC. Translating gives CASNEHGPGREQYF. V and J are TRBV11-2 and TRBJ2-7, with D tentatively TRBD1 or TRBD2 (5 bases each). Germline values: CDR1 SGHAT, CDR2 FQNNGV. The CDR3 covers 14 residues. The V and J ends lost 7 bases and 6 bases respectively, with 19 bases between them.

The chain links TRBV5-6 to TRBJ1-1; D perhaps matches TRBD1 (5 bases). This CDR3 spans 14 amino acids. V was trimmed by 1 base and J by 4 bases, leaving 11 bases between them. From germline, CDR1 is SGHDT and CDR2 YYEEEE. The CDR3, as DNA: TGTGCCAGCAGCTTGCAGGGTTTGGGCACTGAAGCTTTCTTT. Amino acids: CASSLQGLGTEAFF. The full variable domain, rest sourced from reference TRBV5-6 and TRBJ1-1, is DAGVTQSPTHLIKTRGQQVTLRCSPKSGHDTVSWYQQALGQGPQFIFQYYEEEERQRGNFPDRFSGHQFPNYSSELNVNALLLGDSALYLCASSLQGLGTEAFFGQGTRLTVV.

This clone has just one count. The CDR3 bases are TGCGCCAGCAGTCAATTGGGGCTAGCGGGAGCGGGCTACGAGCAGTACTTC. Protein: CASSQLGLAGAGYEQYF. The chain recombines TRBV23-1 with TRBJ2-7; 10 positions agree with TRBD2. TRBV23-1 has ORF status, its function being uncertain. The V gene end was trimmed by 1 base and the J gene end by 3 bases; junction bases not matched to a gene: 9. CDR3 size: 17 residues.

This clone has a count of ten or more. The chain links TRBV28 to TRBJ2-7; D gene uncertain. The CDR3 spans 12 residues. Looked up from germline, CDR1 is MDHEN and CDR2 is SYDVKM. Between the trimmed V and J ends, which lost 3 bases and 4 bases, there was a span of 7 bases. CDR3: CASSFGDYEQYF. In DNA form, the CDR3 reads TGTGCCAGCAGTTTCGGTGATTACGAGCAGTACTTC.

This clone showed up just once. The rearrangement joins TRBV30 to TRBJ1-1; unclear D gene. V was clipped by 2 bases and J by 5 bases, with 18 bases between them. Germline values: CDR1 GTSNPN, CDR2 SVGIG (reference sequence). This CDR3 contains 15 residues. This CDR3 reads CAWSSPSVGTTEAFF. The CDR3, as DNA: TGTGCCTGGAGTTCCCCCTCGGTGGGTACGACTGAAGCTTTCTTT.

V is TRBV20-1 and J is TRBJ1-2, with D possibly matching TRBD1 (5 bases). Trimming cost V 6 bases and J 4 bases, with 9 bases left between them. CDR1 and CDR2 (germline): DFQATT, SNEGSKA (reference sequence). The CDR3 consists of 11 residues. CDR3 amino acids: CSAPGAYGYTF. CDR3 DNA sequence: TGCAGTGCCCCCGGGGCCTATGGCTACACCTTC.

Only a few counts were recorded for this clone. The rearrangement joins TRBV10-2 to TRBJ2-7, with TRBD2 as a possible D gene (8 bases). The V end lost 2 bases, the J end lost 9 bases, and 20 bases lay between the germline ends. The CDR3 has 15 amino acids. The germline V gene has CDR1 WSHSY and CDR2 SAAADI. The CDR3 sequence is CASSEGETGTSRQYF. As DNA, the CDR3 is TGCGCCAGCAGTGAGGGGGAGACAGGGACTAGTCGGCAGTACTTC.

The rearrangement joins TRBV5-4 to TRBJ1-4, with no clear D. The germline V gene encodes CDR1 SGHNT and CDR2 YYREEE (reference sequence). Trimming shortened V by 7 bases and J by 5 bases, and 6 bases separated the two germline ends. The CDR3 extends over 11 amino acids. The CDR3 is CASEQNEKLFF. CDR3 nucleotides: TGTGCCAGCGAACAGAATGAAAAACTGTTTTTT.

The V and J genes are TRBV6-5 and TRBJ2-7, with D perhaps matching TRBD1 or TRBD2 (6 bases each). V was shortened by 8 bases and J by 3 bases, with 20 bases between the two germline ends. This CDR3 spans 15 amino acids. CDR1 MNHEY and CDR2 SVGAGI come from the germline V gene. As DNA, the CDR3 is TGTGCCAGCCAACCGACAGGAGGGGGGTTCTACGAGCAGTACTTC. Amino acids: CASQPTGGGFYEQYF.

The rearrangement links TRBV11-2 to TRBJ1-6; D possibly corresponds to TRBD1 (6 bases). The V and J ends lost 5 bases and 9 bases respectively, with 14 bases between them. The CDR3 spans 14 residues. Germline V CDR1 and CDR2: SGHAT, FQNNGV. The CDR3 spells CASSPQGWASPLHF. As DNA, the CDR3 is TGTGCCAGCAGCCCGCAGGGGTGGGCTTCACCCCTCCACTTT.

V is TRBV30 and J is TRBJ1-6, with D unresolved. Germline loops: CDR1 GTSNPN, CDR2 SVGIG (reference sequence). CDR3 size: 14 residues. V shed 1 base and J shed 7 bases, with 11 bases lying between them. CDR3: CAWSASGFNSPLHF. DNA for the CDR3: TGTGCCTGGAGTGCCTCGGGGTTCAATTCACCCCTCCACTTT.

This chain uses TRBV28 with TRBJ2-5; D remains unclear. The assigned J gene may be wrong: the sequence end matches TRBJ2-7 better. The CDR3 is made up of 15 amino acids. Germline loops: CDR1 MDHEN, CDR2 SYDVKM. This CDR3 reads CASSLFWGGDYEQYF. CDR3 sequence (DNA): TGTGCCAGCAGTTTATTTTGGGGTGGGGACTACGAGCAGTACTTC.

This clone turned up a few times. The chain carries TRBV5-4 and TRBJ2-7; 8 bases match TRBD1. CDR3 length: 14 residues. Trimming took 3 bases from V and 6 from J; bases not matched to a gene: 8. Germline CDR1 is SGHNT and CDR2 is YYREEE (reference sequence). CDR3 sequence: CASSWTGTGLEQYF. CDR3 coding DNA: TGTGCCAGCAGCTGGACAGGGACGGGCCTCGAGCAGTACTTC. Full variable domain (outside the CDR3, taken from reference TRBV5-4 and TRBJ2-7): ETGVTQSPTHLIKTRGQQVTLRCSSQSGHNTVSWYQQALGQGPQFIFQYYREEENGRGNFPPRFSGLQFPNYSSELNVNALELDDSALYLCASSWTGTGLEQYFGPGTRLTVT.

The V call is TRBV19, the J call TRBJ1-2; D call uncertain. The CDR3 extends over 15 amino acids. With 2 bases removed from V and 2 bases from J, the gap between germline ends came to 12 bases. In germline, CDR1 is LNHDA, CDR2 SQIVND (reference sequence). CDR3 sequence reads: CASSISATINYGYTF. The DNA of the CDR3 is TGTGCCAGTAGTATAAGCGCAACAATAAACTATGGCTACACCTTC.

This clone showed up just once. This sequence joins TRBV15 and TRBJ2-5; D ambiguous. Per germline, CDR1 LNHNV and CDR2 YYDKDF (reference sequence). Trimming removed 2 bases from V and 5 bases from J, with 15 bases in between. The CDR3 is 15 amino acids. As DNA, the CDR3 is TGTGCCACCAGCAGATCCCGCCGAGCGACGGAGACCCAGTACTTC. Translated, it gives CATSRSRRATETQYF.

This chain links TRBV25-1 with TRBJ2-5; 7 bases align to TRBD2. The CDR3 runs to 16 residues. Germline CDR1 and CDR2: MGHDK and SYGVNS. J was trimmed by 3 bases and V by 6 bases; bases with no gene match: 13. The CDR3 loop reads CASRTSGGGPKETQYF. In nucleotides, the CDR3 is TGTGCCAGCAGGACCTCTGGCGGGGGACCGAAAGAGACCCAGTACTTC.

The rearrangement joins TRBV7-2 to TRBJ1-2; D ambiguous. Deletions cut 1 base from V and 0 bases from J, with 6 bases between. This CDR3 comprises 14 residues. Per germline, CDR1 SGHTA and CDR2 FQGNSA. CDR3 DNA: TGTGCCAGCAGCTTAGATTTGGCTAACTATGGCTACACCTTC. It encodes CASSLDLANYGYTF.

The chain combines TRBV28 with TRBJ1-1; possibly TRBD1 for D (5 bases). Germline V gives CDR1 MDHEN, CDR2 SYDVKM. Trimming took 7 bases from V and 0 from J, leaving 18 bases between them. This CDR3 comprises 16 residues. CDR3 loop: CASTTIGRGVNTEAFF. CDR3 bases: TGTGCCAGCACTACTATAGGGAGGGGCGTGAACACTGAAGCTTTCTTT.